The clone carrying this T cell receptor (beta chain) was counted a few times. Its antigen is not identified. Combining iRepertoire HTBI primers with Arm-PCR of CDR3 regions, the authors built TCR beta libraries. TCRdb re-called the multiplex PCR reads through MiXCR, storing one row per CDR3 protein. The sample gives around 460,000 distinct CDR3 sequences, 14% of which show up once; approximately 15% is in the top ten. Time point denoted: newly diagnosed GD, antithyroid drugs for less than 3 months. Making the TCR library involved RNA that had been extracted from PBMCs. V trimming: 5 bases; J trimming: 2 bases; junction bases outside the gene matches: 8. CDR3 length: 16 residues. CDR1 SGHNT and CDR2 YENEEA come from the germline V gene. The data belong to a study of regulatory T cells in long-lasting Graves disease. Study in general: Duration of antithyroid drug therapy among newly diagnosed Graves' patients was under 3 months. Study-wide results and caveats: Whereas approximately 950 public clonotypes were shared by new patients, persistent patients shared more, at a few thousand.

This sample also appeared in a second study, on T cells in Graves' hyperthyroidism and ophthalmopathy.

The receptor was isolated from a woman in her forties or fifties with Graves disease. Sample: peripheral blood mononuclear cells (PBMCs), taken at new diagnosis, from a patient treated with antithyroid drugs. The V and J genes are TRBV11-3 and TRBJ2-3, with 9 bases that match TRBD1. In DNA form, the CDR3 reads TGTGCCAGCAGCCTCACAGGGGGCGACAACACAGATACGCAGTATTTT. Residues: CASSLTGGDNTDTQYF.